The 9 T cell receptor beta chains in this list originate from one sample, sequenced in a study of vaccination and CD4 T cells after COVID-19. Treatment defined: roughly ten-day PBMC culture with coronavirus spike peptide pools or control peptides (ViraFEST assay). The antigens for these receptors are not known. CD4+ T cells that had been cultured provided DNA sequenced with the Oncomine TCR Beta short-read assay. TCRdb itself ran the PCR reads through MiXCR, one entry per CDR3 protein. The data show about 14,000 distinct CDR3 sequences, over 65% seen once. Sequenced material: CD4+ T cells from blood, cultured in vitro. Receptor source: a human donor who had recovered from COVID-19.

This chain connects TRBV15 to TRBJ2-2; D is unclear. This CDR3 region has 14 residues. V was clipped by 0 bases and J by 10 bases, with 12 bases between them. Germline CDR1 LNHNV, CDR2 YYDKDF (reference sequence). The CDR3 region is CATSRDLAQAELFF. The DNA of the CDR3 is TGTGCCACCAGCAGAGATTTGGCGCAGGCGGAGCTGTTTTTT. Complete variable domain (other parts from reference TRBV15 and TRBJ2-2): DAMVIQNPRYQVTQFGKPVTLSCSQTLNHNVMYWYQQKSSQAPKLLFHYYDKDFNNEADTPDNFQSRRPNTSFCFLDIRSPGLGDTAMYLCATSRDLAQAELFFGEGSRLTVL.

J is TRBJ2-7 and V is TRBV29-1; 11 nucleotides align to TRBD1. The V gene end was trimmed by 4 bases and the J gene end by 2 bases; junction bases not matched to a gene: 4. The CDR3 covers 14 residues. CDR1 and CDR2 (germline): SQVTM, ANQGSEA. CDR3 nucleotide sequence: TGCAGCGTTGGGGGGGGACAGGGGGCCTACGAGCAGTACTTC. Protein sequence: CSVGGGQGAYEQYF.

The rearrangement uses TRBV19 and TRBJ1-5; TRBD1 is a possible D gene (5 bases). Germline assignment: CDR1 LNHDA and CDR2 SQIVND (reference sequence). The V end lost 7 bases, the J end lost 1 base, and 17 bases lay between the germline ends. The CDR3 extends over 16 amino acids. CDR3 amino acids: CASKEGVKGSNQPQHF. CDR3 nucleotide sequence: TGTGCCAGTAAAGAAGGGGTTAAGGGGAGCAATCAGCCCCAGCATTTT.

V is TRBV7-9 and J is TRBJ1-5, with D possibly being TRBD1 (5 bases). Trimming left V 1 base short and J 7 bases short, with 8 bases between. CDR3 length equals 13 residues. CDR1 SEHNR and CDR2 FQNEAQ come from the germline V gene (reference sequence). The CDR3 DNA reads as TGTGCCAGCAGCTTAGTGGGGGTACAGCCCCAGCATTTT. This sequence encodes CASSLVGVQPQHF.

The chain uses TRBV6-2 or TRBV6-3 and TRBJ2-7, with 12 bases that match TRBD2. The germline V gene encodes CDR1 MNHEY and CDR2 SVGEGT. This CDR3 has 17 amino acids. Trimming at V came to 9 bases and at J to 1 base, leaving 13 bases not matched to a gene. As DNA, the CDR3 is TGTGCCAGTGCCCCGACTAGCGGGAGAAAGACGTCCTACGAGCAGTACTTC. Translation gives CASAPTSGRKTSYEQYF.

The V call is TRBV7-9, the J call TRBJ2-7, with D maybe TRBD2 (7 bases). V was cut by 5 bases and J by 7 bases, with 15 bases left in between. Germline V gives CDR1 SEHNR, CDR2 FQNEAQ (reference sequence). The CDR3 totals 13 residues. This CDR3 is CASSLGGADEQYF. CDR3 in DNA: TGTGCCAGCAGCCTGGGGGGGGCAGATGAGCAGTACTTC. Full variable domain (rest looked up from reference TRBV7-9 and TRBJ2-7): DTGVSQNPRHKITKRGQNVTFRCDPISEHNRLYWYRQTLGQGPEFLTYFQNEAQLEKSRLLSDRFSAERPKGSFSTLEIQRTEQGDSAMYLCASSLGGADEQYFGPGTRLTVT.

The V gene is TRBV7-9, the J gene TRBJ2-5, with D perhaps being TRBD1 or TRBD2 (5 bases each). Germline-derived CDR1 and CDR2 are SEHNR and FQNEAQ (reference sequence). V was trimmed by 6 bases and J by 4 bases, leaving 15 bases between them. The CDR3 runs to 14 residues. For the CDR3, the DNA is TGTGCCAGCAGATCTACCGGGGCGGGAGAGACCCAGTACTTC. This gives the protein CASRSTGAGETQYF.

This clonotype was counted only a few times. Written as DNA, the CDR3 is TGCGCCAGCAGATCCGGGACACGCAGCAATCAGCCCCAGCATTTT. The encoded protein is CASRSGTRSNQPQHF. This chain links TRBV10-2 with TRBJ1-5; tentatively, D is TRBD1 (6 bases). This CDR3 region has 15 residues. V was pared by 6 bases and J by 1 base, with 13 bases between. The germline V gene encodes CDR1 WSHSY and CDR2 SAAADI.

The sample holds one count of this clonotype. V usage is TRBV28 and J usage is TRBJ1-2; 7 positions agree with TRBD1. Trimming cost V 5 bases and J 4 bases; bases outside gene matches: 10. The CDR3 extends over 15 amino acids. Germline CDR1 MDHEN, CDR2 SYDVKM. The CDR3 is CASSTSGTVSYGYTF. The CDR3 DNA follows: TGTGCCAGCAGTACTTCCGGGACAGTCAGCTATGGCTACACCTTC.